A selection of T cell receptor beta chains follows, all from one sample in a study of shared clonotypes between healthy human individuals. Some clones are missing from TCRdb's copy, which holds only in-frame ones; the method was immunoSEQ multiplex PCR. The table includes roughly 1 million clones, 65% to 80% detected once. The sequenced sample consisted of memory CD4+ T cells sorted from blood. The source is a man younger than 35 in good health. CDR3s include the opening cysteine and the closing phenylalanine or tryptophan. D genes are given only for firm matches. Expanded clones are given a class, and other clones once, few, many or no size at all.

-	TRBV6-6	-	TRBJ2-5	CASSPRIGVVQETQYF	TGTGCCAGCAGCCCCCGTATAGGGGTCGTCCAAGAGACCCAGTACTTC
TRBD2	TRBV19	-	TRBJ2-2	CASSTIAGLRNGELFF	TGTGCCAGTAGTACAATAGCGGGACTGCGTAACGGGGAGCTGTTTTTT
TRBD1	TRBV2	-	TRBJ2-5	CATYRTGVGETQYF	TGTGCCACCTACCGGACAGGGGTTGGAGAGACCCAGTACTTC
-	TRBV11-2	-	TRBJ2-7	CASSLDWARDYEQYF	TGTGCCAGCAGCTTAGATTGGGCTAGGGACTACGAGCAGTACTTC
-	TRBV18	-	TRBJ2-3	CASSPRFGSSTDTQYF	TGTGCCAGCTCACCCCGGTTTGGATCTAGCACAGATACGCAGTATTTT
-	TRBV19	-	TRBJ1-6	CASSALRDRLGSPLHF	TGTGCCAGTAGTGCTCTCCGGGACCGACTGGGGTCACCCCTCCACTTT
-	TRBV10-3	-	TRBJ1-6	CAIGGTPNSPLHF	TGTGCCATCGGTGGGACACCCAATTCACCCCTCCACTTT
-	TRBV7-6	-	TRBJ1-3	CASSLLTEPSGNTIYF	TGTGCCAGCAGCCTTCTAACTGAGCCCTCTGGAAACACCATATATTTT
-	TRBV9	-	TRBJ2-3	CASSPLSLSSTDTQYF	TGTGCCAGCAGCCCCCTGTCCCTCTCTAGCACAGATACGCAGTATTTT
TRBD1	TRBV6-6	few	TRBJ1-2	CASRLPGQADNGYTF	TGTGCCAGCAGGCTACCGGGACAGGCCGATAATGGCTACACCTTC
-	TRBV4-1	-	TRBJ2-3	CASSLRSQTDTQYF	TGCGCCAGCAGCTTACGGTCCCAAACAGATACGCAGTATTTT
-	TRBV5-5	-	TRBJ2-7	CASSLGGIPSSYEQYF	TGTGCCAGCAGCTTGGGAGGCATCCCAAGCTCCTACGAGCAGTACTTC
-	TRBV6-5	few	TRBJ1-2	CASSYSMVGRGGYTF	TGTGCCAGCAGTTACTCGATGGTGGGAAGAGGGGGCTACACCTTC
-	TRBV6-1	-	TRBJ2-2	CASSENVLITGELFF	TGTGCCAGCAGTGAAAATGTGCTGATTACCGGGGAGCTGTTTTTT
TRBD2	TRBV27	-	TRBJ2-1	CASSLGGFSYNEQFF	TGTGCCAGCAGTTTGGGGGGGTTTTCCTACAATGAGCAGTTCTTC
TRBD2	TRBV5-1	once	TRBJ2-1	CASSLNPPGGGSYNEQFF	TGCGCCAGCAGCTTGAACCCCCCCGGGGGGGGCTCCTACAATGAGCAGTTCTTC
-	TRBV6-5	-	TRBJ2-4	CASREGAHGDIQYF	TGTGCCAGCAGGGAGGGGGCCCACGGGGACATTCAGTACTTC
TRBD2	TRBV14	-	TRBJ2-1	CASSQGTGTSGDREQFF	TGTGCCAGCAGCCAAGGGACCGGGACTAGCGGGGACCGTGAGCAGTTCTTC
-	TRBV7-2	-	TRBJ1-4	CASSQDATNEKLFF	TGTGCCAGCAGCCAAGATGCAACTAATGAAAAACTGTTTTTT
TRBD1	TRBV5-1	few	TRBJ1-1	CASSLKRTGTEAFF	TGCGCCAGCAGCCTAAAGAGGACAGGCACTGAAGCTTTCTTT
-	TRBV9	once	TRBJ2-2	CASSVQGSRAGELFF	TGTGCCAGCAGCGTGCAGGGCTCACGGGCCGGGGAGCTGTTTTTT
-	TRBV7-2	-	TRBJ2-3	CASSLPGITDTQYF	TGTGCCAGCAGCTTACCTGGGATCACAGATACGCAGTATTTT
-	TRBV14	-	TRBJ2-3	CASSQSRGVTQYF	TGTGCCAGCAGCCAATCAAGGGGGGTTACGCAGTATTTT
TRBD2	TRBV10-2	-	TRBJ2-7	CASSELLAEQYF	TGCGCCAGCAGTGAACTACTAGCGGAGCAGTACTTC
-	TRBV6-5	-	TRBJ1-4	CASSYSWQEKLFF	TGTGCCAGCAGTTACTCGTGGCAAGAAAAACTGTTTTTT
-	TRBV11-2	-	TRBJ2-2	CASMGGASTGELFF	TGTGCCAGCATGGGGGGAGCGAGCACCGGGGAGCTGTTTTTT
-	TRBV13	-	TRBJ2-7	CASSPSRDGLYEQYF	TGTGCCAGCAGCCCAAGCCGGGACGGACTTTACGAGCAGTACTTC
-	TRBV2	-	TRBJ1-5	CASRLDGNQPQHF	TGTGCCAGCAGATTGGACGGGAATCAGCCCCAGCATTTT
-	TRBV30	many	TRBJ1-1	CAWSVFGRLNTEAFF	TGTGCCTGGAGTGTCTTTGGCAGATTGAACACTGAAGCTTTCTTT
TRBD2	TRBV7-2	-	TRBJ2-3	CASSRGSSGARSTDTQYF	TGTGCCAGCAGCCGTGGGTCTAGCGGAGCGAGAAGCACAGATACGCAGTATTTT
TRBD1	TRBV7-6	-	TRBJ1-4	CASSVTGGMDEKLFF	TGTGCCAGCAGCGTCACAGGGGGCATGGATGAAAAACTGTTTTTT
-	TRBV27	-	TRBJ1-5	CASSWTSAGNQPQHF	TGTGCCAGCAGTTGGACCTCGGCTGGCAATCAGCCCCAGCATTTT
-	TRBV5-1	-	TRBJ2-2	CASTPQNTGELFF	TGCGCCAGCACTCCGCAGAACACCGGGGAGCTGTTTTTT
-	TRBV5-1	-	TRBJ2-2	CASTPTGSGELFF	TGCGCCAGCACCCCGACCGGGAGCGGGGAGCTGTTTTTT
TRBD2	TRBV12-5	-	TRBJ2-7	CASGLGDYYEQYF	TGTGCTAGTGGTTTGGGGGACTACTACGAGCAGTACTTC
-	TRBV5-4	-	TRBJ2-2	CASSLMVGVGTGELFF	TGTGCCAGCAGCTTGATGGTAGGGGTGGGCACCGGGGAGCTGTTTTTT
-	TRBV18	few	TRBJ1-1	CASSGDLNTEAFF	TGTGCCAGTTCTGGGGATTTGAACACTGAAGCTTTCTTT
-	TRBV10-3	-	TRBJ2-3	CATGGGLITDTQYF	TGTGCCACCGGAGGGGGACTAATCACAGATACGCAGTATTTT
-	TRBV27	-	TRBJ2-5	CASSEGPHEEETQYF	TGTGCCAGCAGCGAGGGGCCCCATGAGGAAGAGACCCAGTACTTC
TRBD1	TRBV11-2	-	TRBJ1-1	CASSSSGGRNTEAFF	TGTGCCAGCAGCTCTTCAGGGGGCCGGAACACTGAAGCTTTCTTT
TRBD1	TRBV10-3	once	TRBJ2-7	CAIRQGGMVGYEQYF	TGTGCCATCCGACAGGGGGGAATGGTGGGCTACGAGCAGTACTTC
TRBD1	TRBV2	once	TRBJ1-1	CASSVRTGGAGTEAFF	TGTGCCAGCAGTGTGAGGACAGGGGGCGCGGGCACTGAAGCTTTCTTT
TRBD1	TRBV18	-	TRBJ1-2	CASSFGQGGRYGYTF	TGTGCCAGCTCATTCGGACAGGGGGGCCGCTATGGCTACACCTTC
-	TRBV10-3	-	TRBJ2-3	CAISETSTQGLAAQYF	TGTGCCATCAGTGAGACTAGTACCCAAGGTCTAGCCGCGCAGTATTTT
-	TRBV10-2	few	TRBJ1-2	CASTIDSGYGYTF	TGCGCCAGCACTATCGACAGTGGCTATGGCTACACCTTC
-	TRBV19	-	TRBJ1-2	CASSPITLRGGYTF	TGTGCCAGTAGTCCTATAACCCTCAGGGGCGGCTACACCTTC